This TCR beta chain emerged from a study of metastatic and nonmetastatic thyroid tumors. Background on the study: A comparison of repertoires was made across blood and tumor or nodule tissue from malignant and benign thyroid patients. General study points: Significantly higher TCR beta diversity was reportedly seen in malignant thyroid tumors than benign nodules, in blood and tumor.

V lost 5 bases and J 11 bases, leaving 19 bases between the germline ends. This CDR3 is built from 15 residues. The germline gives CDR1 MNHEY, CDR2 SVGEGT. MiXCR re-clonotyped the PCR reads for TCRdb. The top ten hold under 7.5% of the sample, which has several thousand clones, approximately 14% seen once. All patients reached thyroid surgery having received no treatment beforehand. This clone appeared a few times. The antigen is not known. The clonotype was recovered from a female donor with papillary thyroid cancer or a benign thyroid nodule (not recorded which). Some clones in this sample may be carry-over from other donors' samples. Sequencing was done on a sample of blood. The rearrangement links TRBV6-2 or TRBV6-3 to TRBJ2-6; D ambiguous. CDR3 DNA sequence: TGTGCCAGCAGTCACCCATCTAGTTTTGGCTACGTCCTGACTTTC. Translated: CASSHPSSFGYVLTF.